The 9 T cell receptor beta chains reported below all come from one sample, sequenced in a study of T cell repertoires in cytomegalovirus infection. Using its own MiXCR run on the reads, TCRdb lists one record per CDR3 protein. The sample carries under 850,000 distinct CDR3 sequences, around 35% recorded once. Their target antigens are unknown. The material sequenced was cultured PBMCs, taken from culture after CMV antigen stimulation. Every receptor here comes from a human donor in good health (CMV status not recorded). Some clones in this sample may be carry-over from other donors' samples.

V usage is TRBV12-3 or TRBV12-4 and J usage is TRBJ2-5; TRBD2 aligns across 11 bases. The CDR3 length is 13 residues. Trimming took 4 bases from V and 9 from J; bases not matched to a gene: 4. The CDR3 DNA reads TGTGCCAGCAGTTCACTAGCGGGGGAGTCCCAGTACTTC. Encoded protein: CASSSLAGESQYF.

V and J are TRBV12-3 or TRBV12-4 and TRBJ1-1; D uncertain. The germline V and J ends were trimmed by 3 bases and 6 bases, with 11 bases remaining between them. The CDR3 contains 13 residues. The chain's CDR3 is CASSFNSGSEAFF. The CDR3 DNA reads TGTGCCAGCAGTTTTAATTCGGGCTCTGAAGCTTTCTTT.

The chain is built from TRBV7-9 and TRBJ2-3, with a possible D match to TRBD2 (6 bases). The CDR3 spans 13 residues. CDR1 is SEHNR and CDR2 is FQNEAQ in the germline V gene (reference sequence). V gave up 5 bases and J gave up 5 bases, with 11 bases separating them. The CDR3 DNA sequence: TGTGCCAGCAGCCGACTAGGGAGAGATACGCAGTATTTT. Amino acids: CASSRLGRDTQYF.

There are a few counts of this clonotype. The chain joins TRBV12-3 or TRBV12-4 to TRBJ2-7, with D hard to call. V lost 3 bases and J 2 bases, leaving 11 bases between the germline ends. The CDR3 contains 14 residues. CDR3 amino acids: CASSLRIRPYEQYF. The CDR3 nucleotides read TGTGCCAGCAGTTTGCGAATTCGGCCCTACGAGCAGTACTTC.

This clonotype was recorded only once. The V call is TRBV19, the J call TRBJ2-7, with 9 bases that match TRBD1. Germline CDR1 LNHDA, CDR2 SQIVND (reference sequence). The CDR3 has 15 amino acids. Unmatched junction bases numbered 8, after V lost 3 bases and J lost 5 bases. The CDR3 nucleotides read TGTGCCAGTAGTATTGGGACAGGGATCGGGGACGAGCAGTACTTC. It encodes CASSIGTGIGDEQYF.

This clonotype came up a few times. The chain links TRBV7-8 to TRBJ2-2; possibly TRBD2 for D (5 bases). Germline-derived CDR1 and CDR2 are SGHVS and FQNEAQ. This CDR3 has 14 residues. V gave up 3 bases and J gave up 7 bases, with 12 bases separating them. For the CDR3, the DNA is TGTGCCAGCAGCTTCGACCCTAGCTACGGGGAGCTGTTTTTT. Protein sequence: CASSFDPSYGELFF.

This clonotype was found many times. The chain combines TRBV7-8 with TRBJ2-3; 15 bases map to TRBD2. Germline assignment: CDR1 SGHVS and CDR2 FQNEAQ. This CDR3 has 20 residues. J gave up 2 bases and V 2 bases, and 11 bases lay outside the gene matches. DNA for the CDR3: TGTGCCAGCAGCTTAAGTCCCGGGACTAGCGGGAGGTTCCTCACAGATACGCAGTATTTT. Amino acids: CASSLSPGTSGRFLTDTQYF.

The V and J genes are TRBV27 and TRBJ2-1; weak D call: TRBD1 (5 bases). This CDR3 has 14 residues. Trimming shortened V by 5 bases and J by 4 bases, and 12 bases separated the two germline ends. CDR1 is MNHEY and CDR2 is SMNVEV in the germline V gene (reference sequence). As DNA, the CDR3 is TGTGCCAGCAGTCAAAAGGGGCCGTACAATGAGCAGTTCTTC. Translation: CASSQKGPYNEQFF.

The genes are TRBV6-1 and TRBJ2-7; D is uncertain. Trimming stripped 4 bases from V and 6 bases from J, with 16 bases between. Germline loops: CDR1 MNHNS, CDR2 SASEGT. This CDR3 is built from 14 residues. CDR3 region: CASSVRPNLREQYF. CDR3 in DNA: TGTGCCAGCAGTGTCCGCCCTAACCTTCGCGAGCAGTACTTC.